These T cell receptor beta chains were read from a single sample in a study of blood T cell repertoires in COVID-19. TCRdb's copy holds only in-frame clones and misses some; the assay was immunoSEQ multiplex PCR. Found here are about 200,000 clones, approximately 80% of them singletons; the top ten hold nearly 7.5%. Specimen: PBMCs or T cells enriched from blood (not recorded which). These receptors all come from a woman aged 40-49 years with acute COVID-19. Each CDR3 is given with its conserved first and last residue. The D gene is left open where the match is weak. Size is stated for part of the rows, as once, few or many counts, or as a class when the clone is expanded.

V gene: TRBV29-1; clone size: -; D gene: TRBD1; J gene: TRBJ1-1; CDR3 DNA: TGCAGCGCCGGGATCGGGACAGGGTACACTGAAGCTTTCTTT; CDR3 protein: CSAGIGTGYTEAFF
V gene: TRBV20-1; clone size: -; D gene: TRBD1; J gene: TRBJ1-2; CDR3 DNA: TGCAGTGCTAGTAACAGGGGGCGGAGTGGGAACTATGGCTACACCTTC; CDR3 protein: CSASNRGRSGNYGYTF
V gene: TRBV5-1; clone size: -; D gene: -; J gene: TRBJ2-3; CDR3 DNA: TGCGCCAGCAGCTTGGGAGTAGCGGAGACAGATACGCAGTATTTT; CDR3 protein: CASSLGVAETDTQYF
V gene: TRBV24-1; clone size: -; D gene: TRBD2; J gene: TRBJ2-1; CDR3 DNA: TGTGCCACCAGTGGGCTAGCGGGAGGACGTGAGCAGTTCTTC; CDR3 protein: CATSGLAGGREQFF
V gene: TRBV7-3; clone size: -; D gene: TRBD2; J gene: TRBJ2-1; CDR3 DNA: TGTGCCAGCAGCCGTACTAGCGGGGAATACAATGAGCAGTTCTTC; CDR3 protein: CASSRTSGEYNEQFF
V gene: TRBV6-5; clone size: -; D gene: -; J gene: TRBJ1-2; CDR3 DNA: TGTGCCAGCAGTTACTCGATTTTCTCGGGATACGAGAGCTACACCTTC; CDR3 protein: CASSYSIFSGYESYTF
V gene: TRBV5-1; clone size: -; D gene: -; J gene: TRBJ1-4; CDR3 DNA: TGCGCCAGCAGCTTGGCCGGGGGGGCGCTTGGTGAAAAACTGTTTTTT; CDR3 protein: CASSLAGGALGEKLFF
V gene: TRBV11-3; clone size: -; D gene: TRBD1; J gene: TRBJ2-7; CDR3 DNA: TGTGCCAGCAGCTTGGGGACAGGGATTTTGAACGAGCAGTACTTC; CDR3 protein: CASSLGTGILNEQYF
V gene: TRBV6-5; clone size: -; D gene: -; J gene: TRBJ2-7; CDR3 DNA: TGTGCCAGCAGCAGGGGATTGATGACCTACGAGCAGTACTTC; CDR3 protein: CASSRGLMTYEQYF
V gene: TRBV5-4; clone size: -; D gene: TRBD1; J gene: TRBJ2-7; CDR3 DNA: TGTGCCAGCAGCTTGGGACAGGGGGGCTACGAGCAGTACTTC; CDR3 protein: CASSLGQGGYEQYF
V gene: TRBV6-6; clone size: -; D gene: -; J gene: TRBJ1-6; CDR3 DNA: TGTGCCAGCAGGCCACAGGGTTATAATTCACCCCTCCACTTT; CDR3 protein: CASRPQGYNSPLHF
V gene: TRBV19; clone size: -; D gene: -; J gene: TRBJ1-5; CDR3 DNA: TGTGCCAGTAGTATTCTCGGGGAAAGACAGCCCCAGCATTTT; CDR3 protein: CASSILGERQPQHF
V gene: TRBV7-3; clone size: -; D gene: -; J gene: TRBJ2-2; CDR3 DNA: TGTGCCAGCAGCTTACAGGTTTCAGGGATCGCCGGGGAGCTGTTTTTT; CDR3 protein: CASSLQVSGIAGELFF
V gene: TRBV7-3; clone size: once; D gene: TRBD1; J gene: TRBJ2-3; CDR3 DNA: TGTGCCAGCAGCTCCCGACAGGGCCCCACAGATACGCAGTATTTT; CDR3 protein: CASSSRQGPTDTQYF
V gene: TRBV6-5; clone size: few; D gene: -; J gene: TRBJ1-4; CDR3 DNA: TGTGCCAGCAGTTACCGCCAGTTTGCAACTAATGAAAAACTGTTTTTT; CDR3 protein: CASSYRQFATNEKLFF
V gene: TRBV4-1; clone size: -; D gene: -; J gene: TRBJ1-2; CDR3 DNA: TGCGCCAGCAGCCAAGACCTAAAGGGCTACACCTTC; CDR3 protein: CASSQDLKGYTF
V gene: TRBV4-3; clone size: -; D gene: -; J gene: TRBJ2-1; CDR3 DNA: TGCGCCAGCAGCCAAGATACTAGGAATGAGCAGTTCTTC; CDR3 protein: CASSQDTRNEQFF
V gene: TRBV28; clone size: once; D gene: TRBD1; J gene: TRBJ1-5; CDR3 DNA: TGTGCCAGCAGGCCGACAGGGGGCAGCAATCAGCCCCAGCATTTT; CDR3 protein: CASRPTGGSNQPQHF
V gene: TRBV4-2; clone size: -; D gene: -; J gene: TRBJ2-2; CDR3 DNA: TGTGCCAGCAGCCAAGGGTCATGGGGGCTAAACACCGGGGAGCTGTTTTTT; CDR3 protein: CASSQGSWGLNTGELFF
V gene: TRBV6-5; clone size: -; D gene: TRBD1; J gene: TRBJ2-2; CDR3 DNA: TGTGCCAGCAGTCCTCGGACAGGGAACACCGGGGAGCTGTTTTTT; CDR3 protein: CASSPRTGNTGELFF
V gene: TRBV19; clone size: -; D gene: TRBD2; J gene: TRBJ2-3; CDR3 DNA: TGTGCCAGTAGTATGGGAGCGGGGGCTAGCACAGATACGCAGTATTTT; CDR3 protein: CASSMGAGASTDTQYF
V gene: TRBV2; clone size: -; D gene: TRBD1; J gene: TRBJ1-6; CDR3 DNA: TGTGCCAGCAGCACAGGGGAATTGTCACCCCTCCACTTT; CDR3 protein: CASSTGELSPLHF
V gene: TRBV7-8; clone size: -; D gene: -; J gene: TRBJ1-6; CDR3 DNA: TGTGCCAGCAGCTTAGTTCACAGGAGAGATAATTCACCCCTCCACTTT; CDR3 protein: CASSLVHRRDNSPLHF
V gene: TRBV9; clone size: -; D gene: TRBD2; J gene: TRBJ2-7; CDR3 DNA: TGTGCCAGCAGCGTAGCCAGTAGCGGGAGGGCCTACGAGCAGTACTTC; CDR3 protein: CASSVASSGRAYEQYF
V gene: TRBV9; clone size: -; D gene: -; J gene: TRBJ1-4; CDR3 DNA: TGTGCCAGCAGCGTAGAGGGGTCACGGGAAAAACTGTTTTTT; CDR3 protein: CASSVEGSREKLFF
V gene: TRBV19; clone size: once; D gene: -; J gene: TRBJ1-1; CDR3 DNA: TGTGCCAGTAGTTCACCGGTGAACACTGAAGCTTTCTTT; CDR3 protein: CASSSPVNTEAFF
V gene: TRBV7-3; clone size: -; D gene: TRBD2; J gene: TRBJ2-2; CDR3 DNA: TGTGCCAGCAGCTTCCTAGCGGGAGTTGGGGAGCTGTTTTTT; CDR3 protein: CASSFLAGVGELFF
V gene: TRBV6-5; clone size: -; D gene: TRBD1; J gene: TRBJ1-5; CDR3 DNA: TGTGCCAGCAGCAGTTACAGGGGTCAGCCCCAGCATTTT; CDR3 protein: CASSSYRGQPQHF
V gene: TRBV19; clone size: -; D gene: -; J gene: TRBJ2-3; CDR3 DNA: TGTGCCAGTAGTTCCTACAGGGTCTTCACAGATACGCAGTATTTT; CDR3 protein: CASSSYRVFTDTQYF
V gene: TRBV5-1; clone size: -; D gene: -; J gene: TRBJ2-5; CDR3 DNA: TGCGCCAGCAGCCACGGACGCCCAAGGGAGGAGACCCAGTACTTC; CDR3 protein: CASSHGRPREETQYF
V gene: TRBV28; clone size: -; D gene: -; J gene: TRBJ2-5; CDR3 DNA: TGTGCCAGCAGTTTATCTAAACCGGGCCCAGGGGAGACCCAGTACTTC; CDR3 protein: CASSLSKPGPGETQYF
V gene: TRBV5-6; clone size: -; D gene: -; J gene: TRBJ1-5; CDR3 DNA: TGTGCCAGCAGCTTTTTTAGCCTGTCGGGGAGCAATCAGCCCCAGCATTTT; CDR3 protein: CASSFFSLSGSNQPQHF
V gene: TRBV4-1; clone size: -; D gene: -; J gene: TRBJ1-1; CDR3 DNA: TGCGCCTCGACCCCTAGGCTTCCGAACACTGAAGCTTTCTTT; CDR3 protein: CASTPRLPNTEAFF
V gene: TRBV27; clone size: -; D gene: -; J gene: TRBJ2-7; CDR3 DNA: TGTGCCAGCAGTTTAAGTTCGCGAGCCCCAGGCTACGAGCAGTACTTC; CDR3 protein: CASSLSSRAPGYEQYF
V gene: TRBV29-1; clone size: -; D gene: -; J gene: TRBJ2-5; CDR3 DNA: TGCAGCGTTGGAGTGGGGACTGAAATGGAGACCCAGTACTTC; CDR3 protein: CSVGVGTEMETQYF
V gene: TRBV19; clone size: -; D gene: -; J gene: TRBJ1-2; CDR3 DNA: TGTGCCAGTAGTATAGGCCCGGTTAACTATGGCTACACCTTC; CDR3 protein: CASSIGPVNYGYTF
V gene: TRBV5-6; clone size: -; D gene: TRBD1; J gene: TRBJ1-6; CDR3 DNA: TGTGCCAGCAGCCCCGACAGGGGGATGAATTCACCCCTCCACTTT; CDR3 protein: CASSPDRGMNSPLHF
V gene: TRBV19; clone size: -; D gene: -; J gene: TRBJ1-2; CDR3 DNA: TGTGCCAGTAGTAGGGGCTTGAACTATGGCTACACCTTC; CDR3 protein: CASSRGLNYGYTF
V gene: TRBV6-5; clone size: -; D gene: -; J gene: TRBJ2-3; CDR3 DNA: TGTGCCAGCAGGGGCGATATATTCACAGATACGCAGTATTTT; CDR3 protein: CASRGDIFTDTQYF
V gene: TRBV7-3; clone size: -; D gene: TRBD2; J gene: TRBJ2-3; CDR3 DNA: TGTGCCAGCAGCTTAATGCCGGGAGGGTACACAGATACGCAGTATTTT; CDR3 protein: CASSLMPGGYTDTQYF
V gene: TRBV5-8; clone size: -; D gene: TRBD1; J gene: TRBJ1-1; CDR3 DNA: TGTGCCAGCAGCGGCGGACAGGGGTTTATAGCTTTCTTT; CDR3 protein: CASSGGQGFIAFF
V gene: TRBV6-5; clone size: -; D gene: -; J gene: TRBJ1-1; CDR3 DNA: TGTGCCAGCAGTCATGTCACTGAAGCTTTCTTT; CDR3 protein: CASSHVTEAFF
V gene: TRBV5-1; clone size: -; D gene: TRBD1; J gene: TRBJ2-7; CDR3 DNA: TGCGCCAGCAGCTTGCCCCCCGGACAGGGTATTTCTTCGCCATACGAGCAGTACTTC; CDR3 protein: CASSLPPGQGISSPYEQYF
V gene: TRBV6-1; clone size: -; D gene: TRBD1; J gene: TRBJ2-1; CDR3 DNA: TGTGCCAGCAGTGAATTATGGCAGGGGGCGGGTAATGAGCAGTTCTTC; CDR3 protein: CASSELWQGAGNEQFF
V gene: TRBV10-3; clone size: few; D gene: TRBD1; J gene: TRBJ2-7; CDR3 DNA: TGTGCCATCAGTGATCTTTTGGGACAGGGTAAGCGCGAGCAGTACTTC; CDR3 protein: CAISDLLGQGKREQYF
V gene: TRBV7-2; clone size: -; D gene: -; J gene: TRBJ2-2; CDR3 DNA: TGTGCCAGCAGCTTAGGGGGCGAGGGGGCCGGGGAGCTGTTTTTT; CDR3 protein: CASSLGGEGAGELFF
V gene: TRBV7-9; clone size: -; D gene: -; J gene: TRBJ1-1; CDR3 DNA: TGTGCCAGCAGCTCGCAGACCGGGGTCAACACTGAAGCTTTCTTT; CDR3 protein: CASSSQTGVNTEAFF
V gene: TRBV7-9; clone size: -; D gene: -; J gene: TRBJ2-3; CDR3 DNA: TGTGCCAGCAGCCCCTCAGGGGCGAGAGATACGCAGTATTTT; CDR3 protein: CASSPSGARDTQYF
V gene: TRBV27; clone size: -; D gene: TRBD1; J gene: TRBJ1-2; CDR3 DNA: TGTGCCAGCAGTTTCTCTGGAACAGGGGCTGGAGGCTACACCTTC; CDR3 protein: CASSFSGTGAGGYTF
V gene: TRBV3-1/TRBV3-2; clone size: -; D gene: TRBD2; J gene: TRBJ2-1; CDR3 DNA: TGTGCCAGCAGCCAACAATTACTAGCGGGGGTTCCCAATGAGCAGTTCTTC; CDR3 protein: CASSQQLLAGVPNEQFF
V gene: TRBV3-1/TRBV3-2; clone size: -; D gene: TRBD1; J gene: TRBJ1-5; CDR3 DNA: TGTGCCAGCAGCCAAGAACAGGGGAGGAATCAGCCCCAGCATTTT; CDR3 protein: CASSQEQGRNQPQHF
V gene: TRBV10-3; clone size: -; D gene: TRBD1; J gene: TRBJ2-7; CDR3 DNA: TGTGCCATCAGCGGGACAGCCTCCTACGAGCAGTACTTC; CDR3 protein: CAISGTASYEQYF
V gene: TRBV24-1; clone size: -; D gene: -; J gene: TRBJ2-1; CDR3 DNA: TGTGCCACCAGTGGAACAGGGATGGGTAACTCCTACAATGAGCAGTTCTTC; CDR3 protein: CATSGTGMGNSYNEQFF
V gene: TRBV6-5; clone size: once; D gene: -; J gene: TRBJ2-2; CDR3 DNA: TGTGCCAGCAGTCACAGGGCGGGCACCGGGGAGCTGTTTTTT; CDR3 protein: CASSHRAGTGELFF
V gene: TRBV5-6; clone size: -; D gene: -; J gene: TRBJ1-2; CDR3 DNA: TGTGCCAGCAGCCAAGGGGTGGACGGCTACACCTTC; CDR3 protein: CASSQGVDGYTF
V gene: TRBV19; clone size: -; D gene: TRBD2; J gene: TRBJ2-7; CDR3 DNA: TGTGCCAGTAGTCGATCGGGAGGGGGATACGAGCAGTACTTC; CDR3 protein: CASSRSGGGYEQYF
V gene: TRBV19; clone size: -; D gene: TRBD2; J gene: TRBJ2-2; CDR3 DNA: TGTGCCAGTAGTATACGGGGGGGACCCGGGGAGCTGTTTTTT; CDR3 protein: CASSIRGGPGELFF
V gene: TRBV7-3; clone size: -; D gene: TRBD2; J gene: TRBJ2-5; CDR3 DNA: TGTGCCAGCAGCTTAAGGGGGGGAAAGACCCAGTACTTC; CDR3 protein: CASSLRGGKTQYF
V gene: TRBV6-5; clone size: -; D gene: -; J gene: TRBJ1-2; CDR3 DNA: TGTGCCAGCAACGCCGGCTCGACAGGAAATGGCTACACCTTC; CDR3 protein: CASNAGSTGNGYTF
V gene: TRBV9; clone size: -; D gene: TRBD1; J gene: TRBJ1-1; CDR3 DNA: TGTGCCAGCAGCGTGGGGACAGGGCTAGCTGAAGCTTTCTTT; CDR3 protein: CASSVGTGLAEAFF